Listed below are T cell receptor beta chains from one sample, sequenced in a study of T cell responses to AZD1222 COVID-19 vaccine. The assay was immunoSEQ multiplex PCR, and TCRdb's table has in-frame clones only and misses some. The sample holds about 83,000 clones, 86% seen once. Here the sequenced sample was peripheral blood, taken on day 0 of AZD1222 vaccination. The receptors come from an adult in good health. Each CDR3 is given without its conserved first and last residue. Each record gives: clone size, V gene, CDR3 length, J gene, CDR3 protein. Part of the rows lack a size; the others show once, few, many or a class for expanded clones.

>medium-sized|TRBV3-1/TRBV3-2|12|TRBJ2-7
ASSQGQVSYEQY
>-|TRBV7-8|13|TRBJ2-1
ASSLAGGRYNEQF
>-|TRBV5-1|12|TRBJ1-3
ASSRTEAGNTIY
>-|TRBV4-1|14|TRBJ2-7
ASSQAMGQGGYEQY
>-|TRBV4-1|14|TRBJ1-5
ASSQAPDVVVQPQH
>-|TRBV5-1|14|TRBJ2-4
ASSLAQTSPRNIQY
>-|TRBV11-2|14|TRBJ1-5
ASSSSGGRSNQPQH
>few|TRBV5-1|13|TRBJ1-1
ASSSAGAKNTEAF
>-|TRBV24-1|17|TRBJ1-4
ATSDLAGLAASTNEKLF
>-|TRBV7-2|11|TRBJ2-4
ASSLTGTNIQY
>few|TRBV10-3|10|TRBJ2-7
AISETGGEQY
>-|TRBV6-5|13|TRBJ1-1
ASSYSGSLNTEAF
>-|TRBV19|11|TRBJ2-5
ASSTSWGETQY
>-|TRBV10-2|13|TRBJ2-7
ASSGWGTEAYEQY
>-|TRBV27|13|TRBJ1-3
ASSLTGLGGNTIY
>-|TRBV12-3/TRBV12-4|9|TRBJ1-4
ASSLGQRLF
>-|TRBV5-1|13|TRBJ2-7
ASSLVPGKGTEQY
>-|TRBV10-3|10|TRBJ1-2
AIRTDNYGYT
>-|TRBV6-4|11|TRBJ2-3
ASSFQITDTQY
>-|TRBV27|15|TRBJ1-6
ASRLDRAIYGDSPLH
>-|TRBV6-5|12|TRBJ1-5
ASSYSRVNQPQH
>-|TRBV5-5|12|TRBJ1-3
ASSLPVSGNTIY
>-|TRBV5-1|13|TRBJ2-7
ASSLRGGGAREQY
>-|TRBV7-3|13|TRBJ2-2
ASSDRGRITGELF
>-|TRBV5-4|11|TRBJ2-5
ASSLGGMETQY
>-|TRBV27|12|TRBJ2-7
ASSSKLHSYEQY
>-|TRBV18|12|TRBJ1-1
ASSPWTVNTEAF
>-|TRBV19|9|TRBJ2-5
ASHGGETQY
>-|TRBV27|10|TRBJ1-5
ATRKGFEPQH
>-|TRBV30|12|TRBJ1-5
AWNRDRGDQPQH
>few|TRBV6-1|12|TRBJ2-2
ASSEVVSTGELF
>-|TRBV10-1|11|TRBJ2-2
ASSEQQPGELF
>-|TRBV19|10|TRBJ1-2
ATAEMGYGYT
>many|TRBV6-2/TRBV6-3|13|TRBJ2-7
ASSLGLASSYEQY
>-|TRBV5-4|12|TRBJ2-5
ASSPKTSKETQY
>-|TRBV7-2|12|TRBJ2-5
ASSSRQGKGTQY
>many|TRBV25-1|15|TRBJ1-2
ASPHPSGDTTNYGYT
>-|TRBV13|14|TRBJ2-7
ASSLGLLPPSYEQY
>-|TRBV19|12|TRBJ1-5
ASSIDRPNQPQH
>-|TRBV7-3|14|TRBJ2-3
ASSVTGFGSTDTQY
>-|TRBV18|13|TRBJ2-2
ASSPPVSNTGELF
>-|TRBV21-1|15|TRBJ1-3
ASSKWGPGGSGNTIY
>-|TRBV6-5|11|TRBJ2-7
ASRDRDLYEQY
>-|TRBV9|13|TRBJ2-5
ASTAALGSQETQY
>-|TRBV7-3|13|TRBJ2-7
ASSLNAGDSYEQY
>-|TRBV6-2/TRBV6-3|11|TRBJ1-1
ASSYPPGTEAF
>few|TRBV13|12|TRBJ1-2
ASSRDRGNRGYT
>once|TRBV7-3|14|TRBJ2-1
ASSPGTSDIYNEQF
>few|TRBV29-1|11|TRBJ1-1
SGSQAANTEAF
>-|TRBV7-2|12|TRBJ1-3
ASSLGGIGNTIY
>-|TRBV11-3|13|TRBJ2-1
ASSLETSVYNEQF
>-|TRBV5-1|15|TRBJ2-7
ASSSYSLAGGSYEQY